The 29 T cell receptor beta chains listed next were all sequenced from one sample in a study of OX40 agonist ivuxolimab in advanced cancers. The assay was immunoSEQ multiplex PCR, and TCRdb's table has in-frame clones only and misses some. The data contain about 48,000 clones, approximately 84% of them singletons. Sequenced material: CD4+ or CD8+ T cells sorted from blood, taken in a trial of the OX40 agonist ivuxolimab. The receptors originated from an adult with an advanced solid tumor such as melanoma, head and neck, liver or kidney cancer.

The chain couples TRBV4-2 to TRBJ2-3; 9 nucleotides align to TRBD2. The CDR3 spans 17 residues. The V gene's germline CDR1 is LGHNA and CDR2 YNFKEQ. The V segment lost 0 bases and the J segment 1 base; nucleotides outside the gene matches: 5. The CDR3 region is CASSQDGAGGGTDTQYF. The CDR3 region has the DNA TGTGCCAGCAGCCAAGATGGAGCGGGAGGCGGCACAGATACGCAGTATTTT.

In this sample, this clone turned up once. The chain carries TRBV6-1 and TRBJ1-4, with D possibly matching TRBD1 (5 bases). In germline, CDR1 is MNHNS, CDR2 SASEGT. V was shortened by 4 bases and J by 5 bases, with 17 bases between the two germline ends. The CDR3 is made up of 16 amino acids. CDR3 bases: TGTGCCAGCAGTGCAAACAGGTTCTGGGGCAATGAAAAACTGTTTTTT. This gives the protein CASSANRFWGNEKLFF.

This chain links TRBV15 with TRBJ2-7; possibly TRBD1 or TRBD2 for D (5 bases each). The CDR3 totals 13 residues. Germline loops: CDR1 LNHNV, CDR2 YYDKDF (reference sequence). The V gene lost 0 bases and the J gene lost 7 bases, with 10 bases spanning the gap. The DNA for the CDR3 is TGTGCCACCAGCAGAGATGGGGGTGGGGAGCAGTACTTC. Translation gives CATSRDGGGEQYF.

The V and J genes are TRBV7-9 and TRBJ2-7, with D unresolved. Germline CDR1 reads SEHNR; CDR2 reads FQNEAQ (reference sequence). The CDR3 length is 13 residues. The V gene lost 6 bases and the J gene lost 6 bases, with 15 bases spanning the gap. Here the CDR3 DNA reads TGTGCCAGCAGTGGAATAGGGATAGGCGAGCAGTACTTC. Translated: CASSGIGIGEQYF. Together with reference TRBV7-9 and TRBJ2-7, the CDR3 gives the full variable domain: DTGVSQNPRHKITKRGQNVTFRCDPISEHNRLYWYRQTLGQGPEFLTYFQNEAQLEKSRLLSDRFSAERPKGSFSTLEIQRTEQGDSAMYLCASSGIGIGEQYFGPGTRLTVT.

J is TRBJ2-7 and V is TRBV28; D perhaps matches TRBD2 (5 bases). The CDR3 has 17 residues. V was trimmed by 1 base and J by 4 bases, leaving 20 bases between them. Germline CDR1 and CDR2: MDHEN and SYDVKM. This CDR3 reads CASSLSLSWRPRYEQYF. Written as DNA, the CDR3 is TGTGCCAGCAGTTTATCACTCTCGTGGAGGCCTAGATACGAGCAGTACTTC.

The rearrangement links TRBV2 to TRBJ2-5; the D gene could be TRBD1 or TRBD2 (5 bases each). Trimming removed 6 bases from V and 3 bases from J, with 11 bases in between. The germline V gene has CDR1 SNHLY and CDR2 FYNNEI. The CDR3 sequence is 13 residues long. The CDR3 coding sequence is TGTGCCAGCAGACGGGACGGAGAAGAGACCCAGTACTTC. Encoded protein: CASRRDGEETQYF.

The V and J genes are TRBV4-3 and TRBJ2-3; TRBD2 matches at 10 bases. The CDR3 consists of 17 residues. V dropped 5 bases and J dropped 0; count of bases not matched to a gene: 8. Germline assignment: CDR1 LGHNA and CDR2 YSLEER. DNA for the CDR3: TGCGCCAGCAGCGCCCGGGTAGCGGGGGGTAGCACAGATACGCAGTATTTT. Residues: CASSARVAGGSTDTQYF.

This clone occurred a few times. V and J are TRBV7-9 and TRBJ2-7; unclear D gene. The V gene lost 5 bases and the J gene lost 0 bases, with 14 bases spanning the gap. CDR3 length: 15 residues. Germline lookup yields CDR1 SEHNR and CDR2 FQNEAQ (reference sequence). CDR3 nucleotide sequence: TGTGCCAGCAGCCCACGTGGCCGCGCCTCCTACGAGCAGTACTTC. Protein: CASSPRGRASYEQYF. Full variable domain (rest looked up from reference TRBV7-9 and TRBJ2-7): DTGVSQNPRHKITKRGQNVTFRCDPISEHNRLYWYRQTLGQGPEFLTYFQNEAQLEKSRLLSDRFSAERPKGSFSTLEIQRTEQGDSAMYLCASSPRGRASYEQYFGPGTRLTVT.

The chain links TRBV5-1 to TRBJ1-4; D is unresolved. The CDR3 spans 15 residues. Trimming stripped 4 bases from V and 8 bases from J, with 18 bases between. In germline, CDR1 is SGHRS, CDR2 YFSETQ. The CDR3 region has the DNA TGCGCCAGCAGCCTTGCCGGAGGTGGTGAGGAAAAACTGTTTTTT. It is translated as CASSLAGGGEEKLFF.

The CDR3: CASSPSTGGNQPQHF. CDR3 nucleotides: TGTGCCAGCTCACCGTCGACAGGGGGCAATCAGCCCCAGCATTTT. V gene TRBV18 combines with J gene TRBJ1-5, with 8 bases aligning to TRBD1. The ends lost 3 bases at V and 2 bases at J; junction bases unmatched: 3. The CDR3 spans 15 residues. Germline assignment: CDR1 KGHSH and CDR2 LQKENI.

The V gene is TRBV5-4, the J gene TRBJ2-7; 12 bases are a match to TRBD2. This CDR3 region has 16 residues. CDR1 SGHNT and CDR2 YYREEE come from the germline V gene (reference sequence). Germline trimming cut 4 bases from V and 5 bases from J; bases unmatched to any gene: 10. The CDR3 here is CASSLWTSGKGNEQYF. CDR3 sequence (DNA): TGTGCCAGCAGCCTCTGGACTAGCGGGAAGGGAAACGAGCAGTACTTC.

The chain links TRBV14 to TRBJ2-5; 7 nucleotides match TRBD2. V lost 4 bases and J lost 1; bases outside the gene matches: 3. Germline V gene data show CDR1 as SGHDN and CDR2 as FVKESK. The CDR3 covers 14 residues. The chain's CDR3 is CASSRGGAQETQYF. In DNA, the CDR3 is TGTGCCAGCAGCCGGGGGGGAGCCCAAGAGACCCAGTACTTC.

J is TRBJ2-1 and V is TRBV7-8, with TRBD2 matching 9 bases. The CDR3 totals 15 residues. Germline-derived CDR1 and CDR2 are SGHVS and FQNEAQ. V was clipped by 5 bases and J by 6 bases; unmatched bases: 8. CDR3 DNA: TGTGCCAGCAGCCCAGATGGCGGGAGGGGCAATGAGCAGTTCTTC. It translates to CASSPDGGRGNEQFF.

The chain uses TRBV28 and TRBJ1-3, with D tentatively TRBD1 (5 bases). With 0 bases removed from V and 2 bases from J, the gap between germline ends came to 8 bases. Germline V lookup: CDR1 MDHEN, CDR2 SYDVKM. There are 15 residues in the CDR3. CDR3 sequence: CASSLWGTAGNTIYF. The CDR3 DNA is TGTGCCAGCAGTTTATGGGGGACGGCTGGAAACACCATATATTTT.

The CDR3 sequence is CASSPGQPSYEQYF. Written as DNA, the CDR3 is TGTGCCAGCTCACCCGGACAGCCTTCCTACGAGCAGTACTTC. The V call is TRBV18, the J call TRBJ2-7, with D perhaps matching TRBD1 (6 bases). CDR1 is KGHSH and CDR2 is LQKENI in the germline V gene. V was shortened by 3 bases and J by 1 base, with 10 bases between the two germline ends. The CDR3 totals 14 residues.

The J gene is TRBJ2-7, the V gene TRBV5-4, with D unresolved. Deletions cut 3 bases from V and 6 bases from J, with 10 bases between. The CDR3 is made up of 12 amino acids. The germline V gene has CDR1 SGHNT and CDR2 YYREEE (reference sequence). The CDR3 DNA follows: TGTGCCAGCAGCTACCCGAGAGCCGAGCAGTACTTC. This codes for CASSYPRAEQYF.

V gene TRBV19 combines with J gene TRBJ1-1, with unresolved D. The length of the CDR3 is 16 residues. Germline V gene lookup returns CDR1 LNHDA and CDR2 SQIVND (reference sequence). Deletions cut 6 bases from V and 1 base from J, with 18 bases between. Here the CDR3 reads CASRALRVRANTEAFF. The CDR3, as DNA: TGTGCCAGTAGGGCCCTAAGGGTGAGAGCGAACACTGAAGCTTTCTTT. Full variable domain (outside the CDR3, taken from reference TRBV19 and TRBJ1-1): DGGITQSPKYLFRKEGQNVTLSCEQNLNHDAMYWYRQDPGQGLRLIYYSQIVNDFQKGDIAEGYSVSREKKESFPLTVTSAQKNPTAFYLCASRALRVRANTEAFFGQGTRLTVV.

DNA for the CDR3: TGTGCCAGCAGAGACAGGGGAGGGAGCAATCAGCCCCAGCATTTT. Protein: CASRDRGGSNQPQHF. This sequence joins TRBV7-2 and TRBJ1-5, with 8 bases lining up with TRBD1. The CDR3 loop spans 15 amino acids. CDR1 is SGHTA and CDR2 is FQGNSA in the germline V gene. After removal of 6 bases from V and 1 base from J, the junction contained 5 bases not matched to a gene.

This clone came up once. The DNA of the CDR3 is TGTGCCCTTGGGACAGCGAATTCACCCCTCCACTTT. Translating gives CALGTANSPLHF. This chain links TRBV30 with TRBJ1-6; 7 nucleotides match TRBD1. The V gene's germline CDR1 is GTSNPN and CDR2 SVGIG (reference sequence). Trimming at V came to 8 bases and at J to 7 bases, leaving 5 bases not matched to a gene. The CDR3 is made up of 12 amino acids.

V and J are TRBV19 and TRBJ2-5, with a weak D call TRBD1 (7 bases). Germline V gene sequence: CDR1 LNHDA, CDR2 SQIVND (reference sequence). With 1 base removed from V and 4 bases from J, the gap between germline ends came to 10 bases. The CDR3 is 14 residues long. This chain's CDR3 is CASSIAQGGETQYF. CDR3 DNA: TGTGCCAGTAGTATAGCCCAGGGGGGAGAGACCCAGTACTTC.

The rearrangement uses TRBV20-1 and TRBJ2-5; tentatively, D is TRBD1 (6 bases). The J call may not be correct, given that the DNA end is closer to TRBJ2-7. There are 11 residues in the CDR3. The germline CDR1 and CDR2 sequences are DFQATT and SNEGSKA (reference sequence). CDR3 residues: CSAKDSYEQYF. CDR3 nucleotide sequence: TGCAGTGCAAAGGACAGCTACGAGCAGTACTTC.

This chain connects TRBV14 to TRBJ2-7, with 9 bases identical to TRBD2. The V and J ends lost 3 bases and 0 bases, in that order; junction bases with no gene match: 15. Germline V gene sequence: CDR1 SGHDN, CDR2 FVKESK. CDR3 length: 19 amino acids. The chain's CDR3 is CASSQDHETLAGSSYEQYF. In DNA, the CDR3 is TGTGCCAGCAGCCAGGACCATGAGACACTAGCGGGTTCCTCCTACGAGCAGTACTTC. Drawing the rest from reference TRBV14 and TRBJ2-7, the complete variable domain is EAGVTQFPSHSVIEKGQTVTLRCDPISGHDNLYWYRRVMGKEIKFLLHFVKESKQDESGMPNNRFLAERTGGTYSTLKVQPAELEDSGVYFCASSQDHETLAGSSYEQYFGPGTRLTVT.

V gene TRBV6-1 combines with J gene TRBJ1-1; perhaps TRBD1 as D (6 bases). Trimming left V 4 bases short and J 1 base short, with 13 bases between. This CDR3 is 15 amino acids long. Germline V CDR1 and CDR2: MNHNS, SASEGT. CDR3 sequence (DNA): TGTGCCAGCAGTGTCCCGGGACACAAGAACACTGAAGCTTTCTTT. This translates into CASSVPGHKNTEAFF.

The V call is TRBV2, the J call TRBJ1-2; tentatively, D is TRBD1 (5 bases). The CDR3 is 14 residues long. Per germline, CDR1 SNHLY and CDR2 FYNNEI. Trimming stripped 5 bases from V and 6 bases from J, with 16 bases between. The CDR3 is CASSPYRDANGYTF. The CDR3 DNA is TGTGCCAGCAGTCCTTATCGGGACGCTAATGGCTACACCTTC.

The chain links TRBV20-1 to TRBJ2-1, with D unresolved. CDR3 size: 11 residues. Trimming took 7 bases from V and 7 from J, leaving 11 bases between them. Germline CDR1 DFQATT, CDR2 SNEGSKA (reference sequence). CDR3 loop: CSGGSGNEQFF. The DNA for the CDR3 is TGCAGTGGGGGTTCTGGGAATGAGCAGTTCTTC.

Comments on this clone: One end of the junction is discordant with germline, which a read error may explain. The gene calls are TRBV5-4 and TRBJ2-2, with unresolved D. This CDR3 is built from 12 residues. Per germline, CDR1 SGHNT and CDR2 YYREEE (reference sequence). Here the CDR3 DNA reads TGTGCCAGCAGCTTGAACGCCGGGGAGCTGTTTTTT. It is translated as CASSLNAGELFF.

This chain links TRBV27 with TRBJ2-3, with D possibly TRBD2 on 5 matching bases. Trimming stripped 6 bases from V and 2 bases from J, with 9 bases between. The CDR3 length is 13 residues. Germline CDR1 is MNHEY and CDR2 is SMNVEV (reference sequence). CDR3 sequence (DNA): TGTGCCAGCAGGGGAGCGGACACAGATACGCAGTATTTT. It specifies CASRGADTDTQYF.

The chain recombines TRBV7-2 with TRBJ2-3, with D tentatively TRBD2 (5 bases). This CDR3 has 17 residues. The germline V and J ends were trimmed by 5 bases and 3 bases, with 21 bases remaining between them. Germline V gene lookup returns CDR1 SGHTA and CDR2 FQGNSA. CDR3 in amino acids: CASSPAAGRVLTDTQYF. CDR3 nucleotide sequence: TGTGCCAGCAGCCCCGCGGCGGGTAGGGTCCTAACAGATACGCAGTATTTT.

This chain connects TRBV5-4 to TRBJ2-2, with D tentatively TRBD1 (5 bases). This CDR3 region has 15 residues. The germline CDR1 and CDR2 sequences are SGHNT and YYREEE (reference sequence). V was shortened by 0 bases and J by 5 bases, with 11 bases between the two germline ends. CDR3 coding DNA: TGTGCCAGCAGCTTGGAAGGGGTCCGGACCGGGGAGCTGTTTTTT. Its protein is CASSLEGVRTGELFF. The whole variable domain, filled in from reference TRBV5-4 and TRBJ2-2, reads ETGVTQSPTHLIKTRGQQVTLRCSSQSGHNTVSWYQQALGQGPQFIFQYYREEENGRGNFPPRFSGLQFPNYSSELNVNALELDDSALYLCASSLEGVRTGELFFGEGSRLTVL.